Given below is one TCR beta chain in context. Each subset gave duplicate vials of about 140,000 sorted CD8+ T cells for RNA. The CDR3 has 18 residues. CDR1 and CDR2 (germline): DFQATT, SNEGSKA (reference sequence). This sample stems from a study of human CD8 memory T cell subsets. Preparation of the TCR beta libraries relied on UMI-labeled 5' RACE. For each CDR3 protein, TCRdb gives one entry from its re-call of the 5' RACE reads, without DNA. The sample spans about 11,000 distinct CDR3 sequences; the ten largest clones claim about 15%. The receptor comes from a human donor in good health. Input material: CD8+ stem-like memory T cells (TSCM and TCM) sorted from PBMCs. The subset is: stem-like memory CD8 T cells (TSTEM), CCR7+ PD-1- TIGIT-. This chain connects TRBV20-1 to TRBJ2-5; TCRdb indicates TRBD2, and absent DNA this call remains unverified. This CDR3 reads CSARDLGLSGVWEETQYF.